Each of the 10 T cell receptor beta chains below was sequenced from the same sample in a study of T cell repertoires and leukemia-associated antigens. TCRdb re-derived calls from the 5' RACE reads in MiXCR, one entry per CDR3 protein. The table has more than 8,000 distinct CDR3 sequences, approximately 40% seen once; the top ten hold around 61%. What these receptors recognize is not known. Sequencing used CD3+ T cells sorted from blood and cultured. Receptor source: a female donor in good health.

The chain couples TRBV5-8 to TRBJ2-7; D gene uncertain. Germline V gene sequence: CDR1 SGHTS, CDR2 YDEGEE. Deletions cut 0 bases from V and 2 bases from J, with 12 bases between. CDR3 length: 15 amino acids. CDR3 residues: CASSLGFGRPYEQYF. The CDR3 coding sequence is TGTGCCAGCAGCTTGGGGTTCGGACGGCCCTACGAGCAGTACTTC.

The V gene is TRBV4-2, the J gene TRBJ2-3; TRBD2 matches 13 bases. CDR3 length: 15 residues. Trimming removed 7 bases from V and 6 bases from J; junction bases left unmatched: 7. Germline CDR1 is LGHNA and CDR2 is YNFKEQ. CDR3 region: CASKTGLAGADTQYF. Written as DNA, the CDR3 is TGTGCCAGCAAAACCGGACTAGCGGGAGCCGATACGCAGTATTTT.

By sample fraction, this clonotype is medium-sized. The gene calls are TRBV7-6 and TRBJ2-1; the match to TRBD2 covers 8 bases. Germline V gives CDR1 SGHVS, CDR2 FNYEAQ. This CDR3 spans 15 amino acids. The J segment lost 1 base and the V segment lost 5 bases, leaving 4 bases of the junction unmatched. CDR3 coding DNA: TGTGCCAGCAGCCCGACTAGCGTTTCCTACAATGAGCAGTTCTTC. Translation: CASSPTSVSYNEQFF.

This clonotype was seen more than once but under ten times. A read error may produce the germline difference seen at one junction end. The V and J genes are TRBV24-1 and TRBJ2-1, with 11 bases fitting TRBD2. CDR1 is KGHDR and CDR2 is SFDVKD in the germline V gene. This CDR3 has 16 amino acids. The CDR3 region has the DNA TGTGCCACTAGTGATCCACTAGCGGGAGATTTGAATGAGCAGTTCTTC. Protein product: CATSDPLAGDLNEQFF.

This clonotype came up many times. V is TRBV12-3 or TRBV12-4 and J is TRBJ2-7; weak D call: TRBD2 (5 bases). This CDR3 region has 16 residues. Trimming took off 2 bases at V and 0 bases at J, with 14 bases between the two ends. DNA for the CDR3: TGTGCCAGCAGTTTATCCGGCGGGCTAAGCTCCTACGAGCAGTACTTC. It specifies CASSLSGGLSSYEQYF.

The chain combines TRBV7-8 with TRBJ1-1, with TRBD1 identical over 7 bases. Germline trimming cut 1 base from V and 6 bases from J; bases unmatched to any gene: 8. The CDR3 is 15 residues long. Germline V gives CDR1 SGHVS, CDR2 FQNEAQ. In DNA form, the CDR3 reads TGTGCCAGCAGCTTAGTTCCGACAGGGCGTTCTGAAGCTTTCTTT. Translating it yields CASSLVPTGRSEAFF.

The gene calls are TRBV5-1 and TRBJ1-4; D is uncertain. Germline loops: CDR1 SGHRS, CDR2 YFSETQ. V lost 3 bases, J lost 8 bases, and 14 bases lay in between. The CDR3 runs 14 residues. In DNA, the CDR3 is TGCGCCAGCAGCTGGGGTACCGTGGACGAAAAACTGTTTTTT. The encoded protein is CASSWGTVDEKLFF.

The rearrangement links TRBV20-1 to TRBJ2-7; TRBD2 matches at 8 bases. The CDR3 extends over 12 amino acids. The V gene end was trimmed by 2 bases and the J gene end by 4 bases; junction bases not matched to a gene: 1. Looked up from germline, CDR1 is DFQATT and CDR2 is SNEGSKA (reference sequence). CDR3 nucleotide sequence: TGCAGTGCTAGACGGGGGGGGTACGAGCAGTACTTC. Protein: CSARRGGYEQYF.

Judged by abundance, this clonotype is medium-sized. The chain couples TRBV15 to TRBJ2-1; D is uncertain. Trimming pared 1 base from V and 6 bases from J, leaving 4 bases between. Germline CDR1 is LNHNV and CDR2 is YYDKDF (reference sequence). The length of the CDR3 is 12 residues. The CDR3 reads CATSRARNEQFF. The DNA of the CDR3 is TGTGCCACCAGCAGAGCCCGCAATGAGCAGTTCTTC.

Worth noting for this clonotype: Germline and junction disagree at one end, which may indicate a read error. The V gene is TRBV7-9, the J gene TRBJ2-7; 9 positions agree with TRBD2. Germline CDR1 reads SEHNR; CDR2 reads FQNEAQ (reference sequence). The CDR3 consists of 15 residues. CDR3 nucleotide sequence: TGTGCCAGCAGCCTACCGGGACTAGCAGTCTACGGGCAGTACTTC. It is translated as CASSLPGLAVYGQYF. Full variable domain (outside the CDR3, taken from reference TRBV7-9 and TRBJ2-7): DTGVSQNPRHKITKRGQNVTFRCDPISEHNRLYWYRQTLGQGPEFLTYFQNEAQLEKSRLLSDRFSAERPKGSFSTLEIQRTEQGDSAMYLCASSLPGLAVYGQYFGPGTRLTVT.